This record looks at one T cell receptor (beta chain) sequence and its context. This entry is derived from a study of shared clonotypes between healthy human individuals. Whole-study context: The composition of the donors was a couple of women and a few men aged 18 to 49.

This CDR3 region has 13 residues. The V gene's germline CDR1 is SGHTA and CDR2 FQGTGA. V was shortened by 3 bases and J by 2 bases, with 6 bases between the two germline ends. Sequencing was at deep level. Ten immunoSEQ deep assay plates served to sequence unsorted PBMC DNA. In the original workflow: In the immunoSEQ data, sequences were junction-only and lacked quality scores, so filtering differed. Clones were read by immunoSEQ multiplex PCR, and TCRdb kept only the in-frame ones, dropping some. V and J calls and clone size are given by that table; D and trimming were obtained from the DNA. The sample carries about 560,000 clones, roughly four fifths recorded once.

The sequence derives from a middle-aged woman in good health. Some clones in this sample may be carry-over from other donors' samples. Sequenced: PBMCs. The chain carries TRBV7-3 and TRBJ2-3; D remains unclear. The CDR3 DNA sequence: TGTGCCAGCAGCTTTTCTCACACAGATACGCAGTATTTT. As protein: CASSFSHTDTQYF.